Presented here are 14 T cell receptor beta chains from one specimen sequenced in a study of cytomegalovirus exposure and HLA in healthy donors. Primers: 60 Vbeta forward and 13 Jbeta reverse. Clones were read by immunoSEQ multiplex PCR, and TCRdb kept only the in-frame ones, dropping some. The table shows around 200,000 clones, with 80% occurring only once. Sequenced sample: PBMCs. All receptors come from a boy aged 5-17 years in good health and CMV-seronegative.

The CDR3 reads CASSQEPGGTLYNEQFF. In nucleotides, the CDR3 is TGCGCCAGCAGCCAAGAACCAGGGGGTACTCTTTACAATGAGCAGTTCTTC. This chain links TRBV4-1 with TRBJ2-1; 7 nucleotides align to TRBD1. In germline, CDR1 is MGHRA, CDR2 YSYEKL. V gave up 0 bases and J gave up 4 bases; unmatched junction bases: 9. This CDR3 comprises 17 residues.

The gene calls are TRBV6-1 and TRBJ2-5; 8 bases agree with TRBD1. Judging by the DNA end, TRBJ2-7 fits better; the J call may be wrong. The CDR3 runs to 15 residues. Germline V gene lookup returns CDR1 MNHNS and CDR2 SASEGT. CDR3 residues: CASSVGSGGPYEQYF. For the CDR3, the DNA is TGTGCCAGCAGTGTAGGGTCAGGGGGCCCCTACGAGCAGTACTTC.

Concerning this clone: One end of the junction varies from germline; a read error may be responsible. The chain has TRBV5-4 and TRBJ1-6, with no clear D. The CDR3 length is 15 residues. Germline loops: CDR1 SGHNT, CDR2 YYREEE (reference sequence). CDR3 sequence reads: CASSFAGDLNSPLHF. The CDR3 DNA is TGTGCCAGCAGCTTTGCAGGTGATTTGAATTCGCCCCTCCACTTT.

The chain links TRBV4-3 to TRBJ2-6, with D uncertain. V dropped 0 bases and J dropped 2 bases, with 8 bases sitting between them. The germline V gene encodes CDR1 LGHNA and CDR2 YSLEER. The CDR3 has 16 amino acids. CDR3: CASSQEPRPGANVLTF. CDR3 nucleotides: TGCGCCAGCAGCCAAGAACCCAGGCCTGGGGCCAACGTCCTGACTTTC.

The chain uses TRBV14 and TRBJ2-1; no definite D call. Germline lookup yields CDR1 SGHDN and CDR2 FVKESK. The CDR3 runs to 12 residues. V lost 3 bases, J lost 4 bases, and 4 bases lay in between. The CDR3 is CASSQAYNEQFF. The CDR3 DNA sequence: TGTGCCAGCAGCCAGGCATACAATGAGCAGTTCTTC.

The chain has TRBV29-1 and TRBJ1-1, with D maybe TRBD1 (5 bases). Germline assignment: CDR1 SQVTM and CDR2 ANQGSEA. The length of the CDR3 is 12 residues. CDR3 nucleotide sequence: TGCATCGCAGGACACAGGAACACTGAAGCTTTCTTT. This translates into CIAGHRNTEAFF.

The chain uses TRBV11-2 and TRBJ2-7; 10 bases map to TRBD1. CDR1 and CDR2 from the germline V gene are SGHAT and FQNNGV. The CDR3 contains 15 residues. The V and J ends lost 5 bases and 6 bases, in that order; junction bases with no gene match: 10. The CDR3 loop is CASSHRDRGIAEQYF. DNA for the CDR3: TGTGCCAGCAGCCACCGGGACAGGGGCATCGCCGAGCAGTACTTC.

V usage is TRBV6-1 and J usage is TRBJ2-5; TRBD1 is a possible D gene (6 bases). CDR1 is MNHNS, CDR2 SASEGT, per germline. This CDR3 region has 14 residues. Trimming cost V 6 bases and J 4 bases, with 15 bases left between them. For the CDR3, the DNA is TGTGCCAGCAGCGTCAGGGGCCTTGCAGAGACCCAGTACTTC. This sequence encodes CASSVRGLAETQYF.

V gene TRBV15 combines with J gene TRBJ2-3, with a weak D call TRBD2 (6 bases). This CDR3 comprises 14 residues. The V and J ends lost 5 bases and 0 bases respectively, with 9 bases between them. Germline lookup yields CDR1 LNHNV and CDR2 YYDKDF (reference sequence). The DNA for the CDR3 is TGTGCCACCAGCCCGGGGGTCAGCACAGATACGCAGTATTTT. Its protein is CATSPGVSTDTQYF.

The J gene is TRBJ1-2, the V gene TRBV6-1; perhaps TRBD1 as D (6 bases). The CDR3 consists of 11 residues. The V and J ends lost 7 bases and 7 bases respectively, with 10 bases between them. In germline, CDR1 is MNHNS, CDR2 SASEGT. CDR3: CASKGVFGYTF. In nucleotides, the CDR3 is TGTGCCAGCAAGGGGGTCTTTGGCTACACCTTC.

This rearrangement joins TRBV6-1 to TRBJ2-7, with 10 bases fitting TRBD2. The V gene's germline CDR1 is MNHNS and CDR2 SASEGT. J gave up 2 bases and V 5 bases, and 6 bases lay outside the gene matches. The CDR3 is 15 residues long. The CDR3 DNA sequence: TGTGCCAGCAGTTGGACTAGCGGACCAACCTACGAGCAGTACTTC. Its translation: CASSWTSGPTYEQYF.

This chain links TRBV10-3 with TRBJ2-5; 10 bases are a match to TRBD2. J gave up 2 bases and V 6 bases, and 9 bases lay outside the gene matches. Germline V gene data show CDR1 as ENHRY and CDR2 as SYGVKD. The CDR3 has 16 residues. CDR3 nucleotide sequence: TGTGCCATCAGCCCGCGGACTAGCGGCGTTCAAGAGACCCAGTACTTC. This gives the protein CAISPRTSGVQETQYF.

Here the CDR3 DNA reads TGTGCCAGCAGCACCTTAGTAGACAATGAGCAGTTCTTC. This gives the protein CASSTLVDNEQFF. The chain joins TRBV11-2 to TRBJ2-1, with unresolved D. Germline loops: CDR1 SGHAT, CDR2 FQNNGV. The germline V and J ends were trimmed by 5 bases and 5 bases, with 10 bases remaining between them. The CDR3 extends over 13 amino acids.

V usage is TRBV2 and J usage is TRBJ2-6; 8 positions match TRBD1. V lost 10 bases, J lost 1 base, and 12 bases stayed unmatched. CDR1 SNHLY and CDR2 FYNNEI come from the germline V gene. This CDR3 is built from 17 residues. This CDR3 reads CAIPRAGGVSGANVLTF. CDR3 DNA: TGTGCCATCCCTCGGGCAGGGGGCGTATCTGGGGCCAACGTCCTGACTTTC.